A single sample is the source of the 17 T cell receptor beta chains below, sequenced in a study of patients and donors after allogeneic stem cell transplantation (TCRdb year 2020). Library construction relied on RT-PCR. The instrument given in TCRdb is NextSeq 550. TCRdb handled the public reads itself, with Q25 trimming in fastp and clone calling in MiXCR, and kept productive beta chains. Every CDR3 protein is listed once, alongside the most common genes and DNA of its rows. Recorded for this sample are 25,000 to 35,000 distinct CDR3 sequences; 6.8% of them occurred a single time. The top ten constitute 34% of the sample. What was sequenced was blood, either unsorted or a sorted T cell fraction (not recorded which). The receptor source for this set is a human donor who was either an allogeneic HSCT recipient or a stem cell or donor lymphocyte infusion donor (not recorded which). It is not recorded whose cells these are; they may come from a transplant donor.

This clonotype showed up many times. The rearrangement joins TRBV9 to TRBJ1-6; TRBD1 might be the D (5 bases). With 3 bases removed from V and 10 bases from J, the gap between germline ends came to 11 bases. CDR1 is SGDLS, CDR2 YYNGEE, per germline. This CDR3 is 13 amino acids long. The CDR3 DNA is TGTGCCAGCAGCGGGGTAGAGGGGTCACCCCTCCACTTT. It translates to CASSGVEGSPLHF. The full variable domain, completed using reference TRBV9 and TRBJ1-6, is DSGVTQTPKHLITATGQRVTLRCSPRSGDLSVYWYQQSLDQGLQFLIQYYNGEERAKGNILERFSAQQFPDLHSELNLSSLELGDSALYFCASSGVEGSPLHFGNGTRLTVT.

This clonotype was observed many times. The chain carries TRBV12-5 and TRBJ1-2, with D perhaps matching TRBD1 (5 bases). Germline lookup yields CDR1 LGHNT and CDR2 FRNRAP. The CDR3 runs to 15 residues. With 0 bases removed from V and 8 bases from J, the gap between germline ends came to 16 bases. The CDR3: CASGLVPNGGGGYTF. The CDR3 DNA follows: TGTGCTAGTGGTTTGGTCCCTAATGGGGGTGGCGGCTACACCTTC.

Sample share makes this clonotype medium-sized. CDR3 loop: CASIGTGQSSYEQYF. In DNA form, the CDR3 reads TGTGCCAGCATTGGGACAGGGCAGAGCTCCTACGAGCAGTACTTC. The chain recombines TRBV28 with TRBJ2-7, with TRBD1 matching 9 bases. Germline assignment: CDR1 MDHEN and CDR2 SYDVKM. This CDR3 has 15 amino acids. V trimming: 7 bases; J trimming: 0 bases; junction bases outside the gene matches: 7.

The sample holds many counts of this clonotype. The V gene is TRBV29-1, the J gene TRBJ2-7; 9 positions agree with TRBD1. There are 14 residues in the CDR3. Per germline, CDR1 SQVTM and CDR2 ANQGSEA. Trimming took 4 bases from V and 9 from J; bases not matched to a gene: 13. The CDR3 DNA follows: TGCAGCGTTGCTGTCGGGACAGGGAAAAATGGGCAGTACTTC. As protein: CSVAVGTGKNGQYF.

This clonotype was detected many times. The V and J genes are TRBV3-2 and TRBJ1-2; no DNA check was done on the table's D call, TRBD1. TRBV3-2 is given as a pseudogene. CDR3 size: 18 residues. The CDR3 DNA reads as TGTGCCAGCAGCCCTGAATCCCCCGGGACAGGAAAAAACTATGGCTACACCTTC. Its translation is CASSPESPGTGKNYGYTF.

In regard to this clonotype: A read error may produce the germline difference seen at one junction end. The V and J genes are TRBV12-3 or TRBV12-4 and TRBJ2-1; D uncertain. The CDR3 spans 11 residues. The CDR3 spells CASSLKGKTLF. In nucleotides, the CDR3 is TGTGCCAGCAGTTTAAAAGGGAAAACACTCTTC.

This clonotype was found many times. V and J are TRBV11-2 and TRBJ2-3; 9 nucleotides match TRBD1. Germline-derived CDR1 and CDR2 are SGHAT and FQNNGV. The CDR3 is 17 amino acids. Trimming removed 5 bases from V and 3 bases from J; junction bases left unmatched: 12. The chain's CDR3 is CASSPTAQGAWTDTQYF. CDR3 DNA sequence: TGTGCCAGCAGCCCTACCGCACAGGGGGCCTGGACAGATACGCAGTATTTT.

This clonotype was seen ten or more times. The CDR3 protein is CASSFPGLNNSPLHF. In DNA form, the CDR3 reads TGTGCCAGCAGTTTCCCGGGCCTTAATAATTCACCCCTCCACTTT. This chain uses TRBV28 with TRBJ1-6; D is unresolved. From germline, CDR1 is MDHEN and CDR2 SYDVKM. V shed 3 bases and J shed 5 bases, with 11 bases lying between them. The CDR3 runs 15 residues.

This clonotype showed up many times. The rearrangement uses TRBV5-1 and TRBJ1-1; the D gene is possibly TRBD1 (5 bases). Germline V gene lookup returns CDR1 SGHRS and CDR2 YFSETQ. CDR3 length: 14 amino acids. V was cut by 4 bases and J by 2 bases, with 12 bases left in between. Written as DNA, the CDR3 is TGCGCCAGCAGCCAAGGGACGGTAAACACTGAAGCTTTCTTT. As protein: CASSQGTVNTEAFF.

This clonotype was observed a few times. The chain is built from TRBV27 and TRBJ2-7; D possibly corresponds to TRBD2 (5 bases). Germline V gene lookup returns CDR1 MNHEY and CDR2 SMNVEV (reference sequence). V was trimmed by 0 bases and J by 1 base, leaving 10 bases between them. This CDR3 contains 15 residues. CDR3 in DNA: TGTGCCAGCAGTTTATCGGGCACTAGTTCCTACGAGCAGTACTTC. Residues: CASSLSGTSSYEQYF.

This clonotype is labeled medium-sized. V gene TRBV29-1 combines with J gene TRBJ1-1; D may be TRBD1 (5 bases). The germline V gene encodes CDR1 SQVTM and CDR2 ANQGSEA. This CDR3 spans 13 amino acids. V shed 7 bases and J shed 1 base, with 13 bases lying between them. CDR3 sequence: CSASRAANTEAFF. The CDR3 DNA sequence: TGCAGCGCCAGCAGGGCCGCGAACACTGAAGCTTTCTTT.

This clonotype was counted at least ten times. This chain uses TRBV28 with TRBJ1-1; maybe TRBD1 (5 bases). This CDR3 is built from 13 residues. Trimming shortened V by 7 bases and J by 1 base, and 10 bases separated the two germline ends. The germline CDR1 and CDR2 sequences are MDHEN and SYDVKM. The CDR3 reads CASTQTGNTEAFF. CDR3 bases: TGTGCCAGCACACAAACAGGGAACACTGAAGCTTTCTTT.

The chain has TRBV7-2 and TRBJ2-1; D is perhaps TRBD1 or TRBD2 (5 bases each). CDR1 is SGHTA and CDR2 is FQGNSA in the germline V gene. The CDR3 totals 14 residues. Trimming pared 1 base from V and 4 bases from J, leaving 8 bases between. CDR3 DNA sequence: TGTGCCAGCAGCTTAGACGGGGCTTACAATGAGCAGTTCTTC. Translating it yields CASSLDGAYNEQFF.

The rearrangement links TRBV4-1 to TRBJ2-7; 8 bases map to TRBD1. Germline lookup yields CDR1 MGHRA and CDR2 YSYEKL. The V and J ends lost 4 bases and 0 bases, in that order; junction bases with no gene match: 5. The CDR3 is 15 residues long. CDR3 sequence reads: CASSPGQVSSYEQYF. The CDR3 coding sequence is TGCGCCAGCAGCCCGGGACAGGTCAGCTCCTACGAGCAGTACTTC.

This clonotype was detected ten times or more. This rearrangement joins TRBV24-1 to TRBJ2-4, with a possible D match to TRBD2 (5 bases). The CDR3 consists of 13 residues. The germline V gene has CDR1 KGHDR and CDR2 SFDVKD. Trimming shortened V by 8 bases and J by 4 bases, and 11 bases separated the two germline ends. The CDR3 reads CATTPEEKNIQYF. CDR3 nucleotides: TGTGCCACCACTCCGGAGGAAAAAAACATTCAGTACTTC.

In this sample, this clonotype turned up a few times. V gene TRBV20-1 combines with J gene TRBJ2-1; no clear D. The CDR3 totals 12 residues. From germline, CDR1 is DFQATT and CDR2 SNEGSKA (reference sequence). The V and J ends lost 1 base and 10 bases respectively, with 11 bases between them. The CDR3 sequence is CSARGSEYEQFF. DNA for the CDR3: TGCAGTGCTAGAGGGTCGGAATACGAGCAGTTCTTC.

This sequence joins TRBV20-1 and TRBJ2-1; D not resolved. Germline lookup yields CDR1 DFQATT and CDR2 SNEGSKA (reference sequence). This CDR3 has 17 amino acids. Trimming removed 3 bases from V and 2 bases from J, with 20 bases in between. The CDR3 nucleotides read TGCAGTGCTAGGGCCGGACCCGCGGAGAGGCCCTACAATGAGCAGTTCTTC. This sequence encodes CSARAGPAERPYNEQFF.